This T cell receptor beta chain was sequenced for a study of T cell changes during pregnancy in multiple sclerosis. Germline trimming cut 6 bases from V and 1 base from J; bases unmatched to any gene: 10. The CDR3 is 16 residues long. CDR1 MDHEN and CDR2 SYDVKM come from the germline V gene. Assay used: immunoSEQ multiplex PCR; TCRdb lists only in-frame clones, some missing. Found here are 85,000 to 100,000 clones, over 85% of them singletons; the top ten hold less than 1%. The TCR comes from a female donor with multiple sclerosis, enrolled in a pregnancy study. The chain combines TRBV28 with TRBJ2-7; 9 bases are a match to TRBD1. The source material was peripheral blood, sampled after pregnancy. The CDR3 is CASSDSGTGNSYEQYF. CDR3 DNA sequence: TGTGCCAGCAGCGATTCCGGGACAGGGAATTCCTACGAGCAGTACTTC.